This is a list of T cell receptor beta chains from one sample in a study of T cell responses to AZD1222 COVID-19 vaccine. This table comes from immunoSEQ multiplex PCR, and its TCRdb copy is limited to in-frame clones, with some not included. The table has 100,000 to 150,000 clones, around 93% seen once. The sample here was peripheral blood, taken 28 days after the second AZD1222 dose. The receptors shown here come from an adult who received the AZD1222 COVID-19 vaccine. Both conserved end residues are trimmed from each CDR3. The order of the fields is J gene, V gene, CDR3 protein.

J: TRBJ1-6
V: TRBV6-5
CDR3: ASRPDGNSPLH

J: TRBJ1-5
V: TRBV28
CDR3: ASSLWGQPQH

J: TRBJ1-1
V: TRBV5-1
CDR3: ASSFLGGNTEAF

J: TRBJ1-5
V: TRBV7-2
CDR3: ASSLAPQGLSNQPQH

J: TRBJ1-2
V: TRBV14
CDR3: ASSHRSFGTGSPPNGYT

J: TRBJ2-5
V: TRBV11-2
CDR3: ASSLGGTETQY

J: TRBJ1-2
V: TRBV19
CDR3: ASSNGGGYT

J: TRBJ1-3
V: TRBV6-1
CDR3: ASSEGYSGNTIY

J: TRBJ1-1
V: TRBV30
CDR3: AWSRDSHTEAF

J: TRBJ1-1
V: TRBV19
CDR3: ASSPSQNTEAF

J: TRBJ2-7
V: TRBV2
CDR3: ASSGFYEQY

J: TRBJ2-6
V: TRBV27
CDR3: ASSKQGSVSGANVLT

J: TRBJ1-3
V: TRBV10-1
CDR3: ASSERDIENVSGNTIY

J: TRBJ2-7
V: TRBV15
CDR3: ATSRVGQGYEQY

J: TRBJ1-4
V: TRBV5-1
CDR3: ASSSRDPNEKLF

J: TRBJ1-1
V: TRBV7-9
CDR3: ASSSTGEDTEAF

J: TRBJ1-3
V: TRBV10-2
CDR3: ASSGISGSGNTIY

J: TRBJ2-5
V: TRBV28
CDR3: ASRRQETQY

J: TRBJ1-1
V: TRBV7-2
CDR3: ASSLAGQGNTEAF

J: TRBJ2-2
V: TRBV15
CDR3: ATSRVRGSNTGELF

J: TRBJ1-1
V: TRBV15
CDR3: ATSGLGGTYEAF

J: TRBJ2-1
V: TRBV5-1
CDR3: ASSLGLAGVDNEQF

J: TRBJ2-7
V: TRBV29-1
CDR3: SVSQGNEQY

J: TRBJ2-3
V: TRBV7-9
CDR3: ASSSWTSGNGDTQY

J: TRBJ2-3
V: TRBV2
CDR3: ASSGPFTDTQY

J: TRBJ1-6
V: TRBV28
CDR3: ASSQGPTTLH

J: TRBJ1-2
V: TRBV6-2/TRBV6-3
CDR3: ASSLSGYGYT

J: TRBJ1-6
V: TRBV7-2
CDR3: ASSPPGYPLH

J: TRBJ2-7
V: TRBV6-5
CDR3: ASSYQEESPSYEQY

J: TRBJ2-7
V: TRBV14
CDR3: ASSYGTSRLEQY

J: TRBJ2-5
V: TRBV11-2
CDR3: ASSLDLEVKTQY

J: TRBJ2-7
V: TRBV5-6
CDR3: ASSSTGQGNEQY

J: TRBJ1-4
V: TRBV29-1
CDR3: SVGQGAPATNEKLF

J: TRBJ1-4
V: TRBV18
CDR3: ASSPGVVEKLF

J: TRBJ2-5
V: TRBV20-1
CDR3: SASEASKPGETQY

J: TRBJ1-1
V: TRBV21-1
CDR3: ASSLFGGRNTEAF

J: TRBJ2-1
V: TRBV7-2
CDR3: ASSFLKIGLDEQF

J: TRBJ1-5
V: TRBV6-5
CDR3: ASRQDRDHPQH

J: TRBJ1-5
V: TRBV19
CDR3: ASSPSEGVGNQPQH

J: TRBJ2-5
V: TRBV24-1
CDR3: ATAARGEETQY

J: TRBJ2-7
V: TRBV5-1
CDR3: ASSLQGSSYEQY

J: TRBJ2-3
V: TRBV19
CDR3: ASTARTGPGTDTQY

J: TRBJ2-7
V: TRBV10-1
CDR3: ASSGTGWSGRAAKTSYEQY

J: TRBJ2-7
V: TRBV30
CDR3: AWSNGIGSYEQY

J: TRBJ2-7
V: TRBV7-6
CDR3: ASSRGTAHSYEQY

J: TRBJ2-1
V: TRBV27
CDR3: ASSFGSGSYSYNEQF

J: TRBJ2-7
V: TRBV11-2
CDR3: ASSLVGGSLSYEQY

J: TRBJ2-3
V: TRBV6-5
CDR3: ASSYTGTNPDTQY

J: TRBJ2-5
V: TRBV2
CDR3: ASSGTSVPATQY

J: TRBJ2-2
V: TRBV7-8
CDR3: ASSQHLAGAKTGELF

J: TRBJ2-5
V: TRBV5-6
CDR3: ASSLDGIQETQY

J: TRBJ1-4
V: TRBV3-1/TRBV3-2
CDR3: ASSRLPDIRGEKLF

J: TRBJ1-6
V: TRBV4-1
CDR3: ASSLGPLNSPLH